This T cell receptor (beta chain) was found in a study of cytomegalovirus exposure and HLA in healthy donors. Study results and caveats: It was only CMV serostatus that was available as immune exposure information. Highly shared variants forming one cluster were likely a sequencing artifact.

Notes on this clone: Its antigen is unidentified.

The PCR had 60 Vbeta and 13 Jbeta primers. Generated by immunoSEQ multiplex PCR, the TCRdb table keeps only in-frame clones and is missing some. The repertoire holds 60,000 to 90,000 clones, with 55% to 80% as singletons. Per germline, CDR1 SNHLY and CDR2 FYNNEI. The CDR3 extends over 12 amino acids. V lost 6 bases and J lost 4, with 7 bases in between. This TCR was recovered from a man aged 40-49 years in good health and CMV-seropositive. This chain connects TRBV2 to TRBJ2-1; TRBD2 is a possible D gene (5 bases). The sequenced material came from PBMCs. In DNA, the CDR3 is TGTGCCAGCAGAGGAGGATACAATGAGCAGTTCTTC. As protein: CASRGGYNEQFF.